This T cell receptor (beta chain) appears in the sequencing data of a study of CD8+ T cells in alopecia areata. Investigators isolated RNA and reverse transcribed it into cDNA to act as the sequencing template. Clones were read by immunoSEQ multiplex PCR, and TCRdb kept only the in-frame ones, dropping some. The sample comprises around 15,000 clones, 45% to 65% of which are singletons, and approximately 13% rests with the top ten. From alopecia areata patients, lesional scalp punch biopsies and peripheral blood were collected. The CDR3 sequence is 13 residues long. The germline V and J ends were trimmed by 3 bases and 6 bases, with 11 bases remaining between them. Germline CDR1 KGHSH, CDR2 LQKENI.

J is TRBJ1-2 and V is TRBV18; TRBD1 is a possible D gene (6 bases). This receptor was identified in a human donor with alopecia areata. Sample: skin. The CDR3 bases are TGTGCCAGCTCACCTGGGCAGGGGAATGGCTACACCTTC. This sequence encodes CASSPGQGNGYTF.